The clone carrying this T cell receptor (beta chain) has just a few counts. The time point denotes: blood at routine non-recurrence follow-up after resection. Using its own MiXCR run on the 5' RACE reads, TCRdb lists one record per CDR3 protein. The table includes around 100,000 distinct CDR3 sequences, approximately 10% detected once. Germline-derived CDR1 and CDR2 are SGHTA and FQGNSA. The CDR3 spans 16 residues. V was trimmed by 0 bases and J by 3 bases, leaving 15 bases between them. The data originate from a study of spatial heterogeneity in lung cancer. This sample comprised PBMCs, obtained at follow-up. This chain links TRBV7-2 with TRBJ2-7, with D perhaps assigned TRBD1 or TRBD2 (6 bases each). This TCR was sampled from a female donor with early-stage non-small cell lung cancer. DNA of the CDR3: TGTGCCAGCAGCTTAGCGGGGGGCGCGGGACTCTACGAGCAGTACTTC. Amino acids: CASSLAGGAGLYEQYF. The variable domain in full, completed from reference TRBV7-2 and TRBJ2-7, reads GAGVSQSPSNKVTEKGKDVELRCDPISGHTALYWYRQSLGQGLEFLIYFQGNSAPDKSGLPSDRFSAERTGGSVSTLTIQRTQQEDSAVYLCASSLAGGAGLYEQYFGPGTRLTVT.